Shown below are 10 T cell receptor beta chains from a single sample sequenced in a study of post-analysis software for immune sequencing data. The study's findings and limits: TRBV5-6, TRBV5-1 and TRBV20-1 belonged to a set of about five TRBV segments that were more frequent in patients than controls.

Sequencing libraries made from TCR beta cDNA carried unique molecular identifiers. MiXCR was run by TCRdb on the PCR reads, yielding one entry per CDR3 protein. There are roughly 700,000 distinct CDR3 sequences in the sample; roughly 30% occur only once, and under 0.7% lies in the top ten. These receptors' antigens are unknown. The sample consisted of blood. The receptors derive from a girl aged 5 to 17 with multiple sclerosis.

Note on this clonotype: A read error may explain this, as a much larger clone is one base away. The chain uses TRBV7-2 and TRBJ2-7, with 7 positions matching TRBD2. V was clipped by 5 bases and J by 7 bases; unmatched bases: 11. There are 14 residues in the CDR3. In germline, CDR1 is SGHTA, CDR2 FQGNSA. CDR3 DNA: TGTGCCAGCAGCCTGAGGCGAGGGAGGGGAGAGCAGTACTTC. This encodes CASSLRRGRGEQYF. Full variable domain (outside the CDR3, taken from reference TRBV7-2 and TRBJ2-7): GAGVSQSPSNKVTEKGKDVELRCDPISGHTALYWYRQSLGQGLEFLIYFQGNSAPDKSGLPSDRFSAERTGGSVSTLTIQRTQQEDSAVYLCASSLRRGRGEQYFGPGTRLTVT.

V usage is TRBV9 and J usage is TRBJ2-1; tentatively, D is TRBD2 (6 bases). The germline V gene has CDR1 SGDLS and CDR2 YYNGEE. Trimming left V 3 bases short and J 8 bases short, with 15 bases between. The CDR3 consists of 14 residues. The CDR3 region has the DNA TGTGCCAGCAGCGCGGGGACTCCCAGCGATGAGCAGTTCTTC. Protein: CASSAGTPSDEQFF.

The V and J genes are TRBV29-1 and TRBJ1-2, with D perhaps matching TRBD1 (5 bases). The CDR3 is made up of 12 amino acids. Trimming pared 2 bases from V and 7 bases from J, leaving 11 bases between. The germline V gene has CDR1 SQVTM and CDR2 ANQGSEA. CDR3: CSVESGAPGYTF. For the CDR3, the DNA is TGCAGCGTTGAAAGCGGGGCCCCTGGCTACACCTTC.

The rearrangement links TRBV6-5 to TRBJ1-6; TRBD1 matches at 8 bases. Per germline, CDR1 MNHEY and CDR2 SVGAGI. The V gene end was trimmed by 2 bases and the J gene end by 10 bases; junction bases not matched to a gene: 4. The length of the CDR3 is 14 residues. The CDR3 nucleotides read TGTGCCAGCAGTTACCGGGACAGGAGGTCACCCCTCCACTTT. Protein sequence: CASSYRDRRSPLHF.

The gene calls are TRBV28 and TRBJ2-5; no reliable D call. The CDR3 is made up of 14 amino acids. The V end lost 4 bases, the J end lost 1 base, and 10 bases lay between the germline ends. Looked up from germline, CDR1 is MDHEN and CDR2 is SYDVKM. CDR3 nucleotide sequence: TGTGCCAGCAGTTGGACGGCGCTCCAAGAGACCCAGTACTTC. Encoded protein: CASSWTALQETQYF.

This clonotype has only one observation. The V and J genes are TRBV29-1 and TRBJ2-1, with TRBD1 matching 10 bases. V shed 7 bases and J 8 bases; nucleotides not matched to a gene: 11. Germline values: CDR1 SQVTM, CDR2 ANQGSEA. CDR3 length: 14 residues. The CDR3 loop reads CSAQRQGAPYEQFF. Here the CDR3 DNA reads TGCAGCGCTCAAAGACAGGGGGCTCCGTATGAGCAGTTCTTC.

The CDR3 protein is CSVEDFDRGGEKLFF. The CDR3 DNA reads as TGCAGCGTTGAAGATTTCGACAGGGGTGGCGAAAAACTGTTTTTT. The chain uses TRBV29-1 and TRBJ1-4; 8 positions match TRBD1. J lost 8 bases, V lost 0 bases, and 8 bases had no gene match. The germline CDR1 and CDR2 sequences are SQVTM and ANQGSEA. The CDR3 covers 15 residues. The full variable domain, with the rest looked up from reference TRBV29-1 and TRBJ1-4, is SAVISQKPSRDICQRGTSLTIQCQVDSQVTMMFWYRQQPGQSLTLIATANQGSEATYESGFVIDKFPISRPNLTFSTLTVSNMSPEDSSIYLCSVEDFDRGGEKLFFGSGTQLSVL.

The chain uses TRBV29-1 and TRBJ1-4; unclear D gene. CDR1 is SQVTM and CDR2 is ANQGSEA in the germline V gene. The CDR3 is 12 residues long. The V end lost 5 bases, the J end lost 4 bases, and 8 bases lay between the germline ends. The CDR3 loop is CSVRGVNEKLFF. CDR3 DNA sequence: TGCAGCGTTCGCGGCGTTAATGAAAAACTGTTTTTT.

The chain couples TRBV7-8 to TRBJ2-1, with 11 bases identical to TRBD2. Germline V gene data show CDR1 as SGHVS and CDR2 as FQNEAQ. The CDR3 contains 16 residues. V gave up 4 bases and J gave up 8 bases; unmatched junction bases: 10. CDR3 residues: CASSSLLAGEMDEQFF. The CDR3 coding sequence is TGTGCCAGCAGCTCCCTACTAGCGGGAGAGATGGATGAGCAGTTCTTC.

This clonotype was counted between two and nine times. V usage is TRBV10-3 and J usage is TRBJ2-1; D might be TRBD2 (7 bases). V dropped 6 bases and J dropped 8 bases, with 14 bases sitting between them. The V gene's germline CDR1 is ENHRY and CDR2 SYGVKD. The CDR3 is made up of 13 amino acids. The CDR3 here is CAISRGGLDEQFF. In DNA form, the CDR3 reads TGTGCCATCAGCAGGGGCGGACTAGATGAGCAGTTCTTC.